These 7 T cell receptor beta chains came from one sample sequenced in a study of T cells after yellow fever vaccination. Each CDR3 protein gets one entry after TCRdb re-called the 5' RACE reads with MiXCR. This table holds about 260,000 distinct CDR3 sequences, about 3.7% found once. Here the sequenced sample was PBMCs, taken 15 days after the yellow fever booster vaccination. The receptors here all came from a man younger than 35 who received the YFV17D yellow fever vaccine.

This clonotype has a count of ten or more. The rearrangement links TRBV20-1 to TRBJ1-2; 7 bases are a match to TRBD1. The V segment lost 8 bases and the J segment 4 bases; nucleotides outside the gene matches: 10. Per the germline V gene, CDR1 is DFQATT and CDR2 is SNEGSKA (reference sequence). CDR3 length: 13 amino acids. The CDR3 spells CSTSRGLLYGYTF. The CDR3 coding sequence is TGCAGTACCTCAAGGGGGCTCCTCTATGGCTACACCTTC.

This clonotype has a count of ten or more. V usage is TRBV5-1 and J usage is TRBJ2-3; D not certain. Germline CDR1 and CDR2: SGHRS and YFSETQ. There are 14 residues in the CDR3. Trimming left V 3 bases short and J 0 bases short, with 8 bases between. Here the CDR3 DNA reads TGCGCCAGCAGCTCGCCGGACAGCACAGATACGCAGTATTTT. This encodes CASSSPDSTDTQYF.

This clonotype was observed at least ten times. The chain carries TRBV27 and TRBJ2-7; TRBD1 is a possible D gene (5 bases). The V gene lost 4 bases and the J gene lost 3 bases, with 13 bases spanning the gap. This CDR3 spans 14 amino acids. Looked up from germline, CDR1 is MNHEY and CDR2 is SMNVEV (reference sequence). The CDR3 sequence is CASSWGQTHYEQYF. For the CDR3, the DNA is TGTGCCAGCAGTTGGGGCCAGACCCACTACGAGCAGTACTTC.

This clonotype has more than one count but fewer than ten. This chain links TRBV20-1 with TRBJ2-5; 11 positions match TRBD1. The germline V gene encodes CDR1 DFQATT and CDR2 SNEGSKA (reference sequence). The CDR3 spans 13 residues. Trimming at V came to 6 bases and at J to 9 bases, leaving 9 bases not matched to a gene. The CDR3 region has the DNA TGCAGTGCCCCTGGGACAGGGGGGGGGGCCCAGTACTTC. Its protein product is CSAPGTGGGAQYF.

This clonotype was detected many times. The chain recombines TRBV10-3 with TRBJ2-3; weak D call: TRBD1 (6 bases). The ends were cut back, 7 bases at V and 3 bases at J, with 11 bases in the middle. This CDR3 is 13 amino acids long. Germline V lookup: CDR1 ENHRY, CDR2 SYGVKD. The CDR3 sequence: CAINRDGTDTQYF. DNA of the CDR3: TGTGCCATCAACAGGGATGGTACAGATACGCAGTATTTT.

This clonotype was counted many times. V and J are TRBV20-1 and TRBJ2-2; D unresolved. Trimming stripped 3 bases from V and 5 bases from J, with 10 bases between. CDR1 and CDR2 (germline): DFQATT, SNEGSKA (reference sequence). This CDR3 has 13 residues. CDR3: CSARYPFTGELFF. The DNA for the CDR3 is TGCAGTGCTAGGTATCCTTTTACCGGGGAGCTGTTTTTT.

In its sample, this clonotype was seen many times. The rearrangement joins TRBV6-2 or TRBV6-3 to TRBJ2-7; 10 bases align to TRBD1. Germline CDR1 is MNHEY and CDR2 is SVGEGT. The CDR3 has 17 residues. V dropped 4 bases and J dropped 2; count of bases not matched to a gene: 11. CDR3: CASSLPGQGFAAYEQYF. CDR3 DNA sequence: TGTGCCAGCAGTTTACCGGGACAGGGGTTTGCGGCCTACGAGCAGTACTTC.